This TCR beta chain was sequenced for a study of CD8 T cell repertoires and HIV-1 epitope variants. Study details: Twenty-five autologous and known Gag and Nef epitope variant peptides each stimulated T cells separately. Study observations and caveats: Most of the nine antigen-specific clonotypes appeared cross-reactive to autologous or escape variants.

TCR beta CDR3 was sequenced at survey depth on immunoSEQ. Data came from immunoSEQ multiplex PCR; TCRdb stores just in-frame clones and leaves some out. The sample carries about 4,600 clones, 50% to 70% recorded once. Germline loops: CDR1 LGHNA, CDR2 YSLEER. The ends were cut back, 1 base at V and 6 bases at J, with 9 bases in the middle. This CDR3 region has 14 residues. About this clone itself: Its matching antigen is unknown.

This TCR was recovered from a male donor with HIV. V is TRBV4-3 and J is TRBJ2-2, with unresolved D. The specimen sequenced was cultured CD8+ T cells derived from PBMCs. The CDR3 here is CASSQVYQPGELFF. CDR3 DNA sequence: TGCGCCAGCAGCCAAGTATACCAGCCCGGGGAGCTGTTTTTT.